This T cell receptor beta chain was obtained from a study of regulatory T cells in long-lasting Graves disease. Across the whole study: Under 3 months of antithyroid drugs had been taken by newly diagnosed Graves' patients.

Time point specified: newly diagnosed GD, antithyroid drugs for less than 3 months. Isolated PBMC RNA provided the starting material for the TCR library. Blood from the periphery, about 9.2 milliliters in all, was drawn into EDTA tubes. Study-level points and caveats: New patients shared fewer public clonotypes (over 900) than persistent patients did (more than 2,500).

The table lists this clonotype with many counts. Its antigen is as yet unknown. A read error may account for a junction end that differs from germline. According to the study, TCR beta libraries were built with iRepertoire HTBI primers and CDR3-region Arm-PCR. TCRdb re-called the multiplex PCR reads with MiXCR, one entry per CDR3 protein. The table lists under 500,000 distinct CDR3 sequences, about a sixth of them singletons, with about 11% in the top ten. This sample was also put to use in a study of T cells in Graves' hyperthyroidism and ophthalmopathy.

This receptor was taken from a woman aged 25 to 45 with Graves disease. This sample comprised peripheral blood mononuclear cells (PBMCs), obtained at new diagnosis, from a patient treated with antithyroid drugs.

Written as DNA, the CDR3 is TGTGCCAACACCGGGACAACCCTACAGGATCTCTTC. It codes for CANTGTTLQDLF. The chain combines TRBV7-9 with TRBJ2-1, with D possibly being TRBD1 (6 bases). Germline V gene data show CDR1 as SEHNR and CDR2 as FQNEAQ (reference sequence). CDR3 length equals 12 residues.